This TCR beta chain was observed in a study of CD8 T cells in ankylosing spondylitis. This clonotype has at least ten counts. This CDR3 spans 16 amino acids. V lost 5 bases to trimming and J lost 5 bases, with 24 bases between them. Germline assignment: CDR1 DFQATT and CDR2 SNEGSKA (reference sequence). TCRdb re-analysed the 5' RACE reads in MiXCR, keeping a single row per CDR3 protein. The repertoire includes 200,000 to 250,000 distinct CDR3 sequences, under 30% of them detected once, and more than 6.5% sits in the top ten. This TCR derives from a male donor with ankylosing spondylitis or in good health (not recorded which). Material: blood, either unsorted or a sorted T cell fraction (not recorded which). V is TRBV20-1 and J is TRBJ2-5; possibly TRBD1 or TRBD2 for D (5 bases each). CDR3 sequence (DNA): TGCAGTGCTGGGGGTTCTAATGGCAGGCTGGGGGAGACCCAGTACTTC. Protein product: CSAGGSNGRLGETQYF.